This T cell receptor (beta chain) was captured by sequencing in a study of OX40 agonist ivuxolimab in advanced cancers. TCRdb's copy holds only in-frame clones and misses some; the assay was immunoSEQ multiplex PCR. The table lists roughly 54,000 clones, around 88% of them singletons. From germline, CDR1 is SGHVS and CDR2 FQNEAQ. This CDR3 is 15 amino acids long. Trimming removed 5 bases from V and 5 bases from J; junction bases left unmatched: 6. The chain combines TRBV7-8 with TRBJ2-2; 9 bases map to TRBD2. The TCR sequence derives from an adult with an advanced solid tumor such as melanoma, head and neck, liver or kidney cancer. The specimen comprised CD4+ or CD8+ T cells sorted from blood, sampled in a trial of the OX40 agonist ivuxolimab. The CDR3 DNA reads TGTGCCAGCAGCCGAATGCTAGCGGGGACCGGGGAGCTGTTTTTT. Amino acids: CASSRMLAGTGELFF.